Listed here is a single T cell receptor beta chain. The data belong to a study of blood T cell repertoires in COVID-19. About the research overall: The samples span acute and convalescent COVID-19 from the United States, Italy and Spain. From T cells, B-cell-depleted T cells, or PBMCs came the material, which was cDNA or gDNA.

Original handling: Estimation of nucleated cell counts was performed using reference gene primer amplification. Sequencing used immunoSEQ multiplex PCR; TCRdb keeps in-frame clones, though not all of them. D and trimming were read from the DNA, whereas the V and J calls and clone size are those reported in that table. The table shows roughly 79,000 clones, with approximately 90% occurring only once. Germline V gene lookup returns CDR1 LNHDA and CDR2 SQIVND (reference sequence). The CDR3 length is 12 residues. V dropped 6 bases and J dropped 7; count of bases not matched to a gene: 5. V is TRBV19 and J is TRBJ1-2; TRBD1 agrees at 7 bases. The sequence came from a woman of 80 years or more with active or convalescent COVID-19. Sequencing input: peripheral blood. Written as DNA, the CDR3 is TGTGCCAGTAGGGAGGGGGCTGGTGGCTACACCTTC. Its protein is CASREGAGGYTF.